These 29 T cell receptor beta chains were all obtained from the same sample, sequenced in a study of CD8 T cells in Susac syndrome. Random hexamers were used to reverse transcribe the RNA input (about 0.5 to 1 ug). TCRdb re-analysed the immunoSEQ multiplex PCR reads in MiXCR, keeping a single row per CDR3 protein. Altogether 200,000 to 250,000 distinct CDR3 sequences are present, 95% being singletons, with the ten largest covering about 0.088%. Sequencing input: CD4+ T cells from PBMCs. These TCRs come from a human donor with multiple sclerosis.

The chain joins TRBV29-1 to TRBJ2-1; 10 bases are a match to TRBD1. V lost 2 bases to trimming and J lost 8 bases; unmatched junction nucleotides: 9. Germline values: CDR1 SQVTM, CDR2 ANQGSEA. The CDR3 is 15 amino acids. CDR3 region: CSVENRDRGSYEQFF. The CDR3 nucleotides are TGCAGCGTTGAAAACCGGGACAGGGGATCCTATGAGCAGTTCTTC.

This chain connects TRBV20-1 to TRBJ1-1; 10 positions match TRBD1. The germline V gene has CDR1 DFQATT and CDR2 SNEGSKA (reference sequence). The CDR3 loop spans 13 amino acids. V trimming: 3 bases; J trimming: 10 bases; junction bases outside the gene matches: 8. The CDR3 loop is CSASEGTGESAFF. CDR3 nucleotides: TGCAGTGCTAGTGAAGGGACAGGGGAGTCAGCTTTCTTT.

CDR3 sequence reads: CASSPGLTRPQHF. The DNA of the CDR3 is TGTGCCAGCAGCCCGGGACTCACTCGGCCCCAGCATTTT. This sequence joins TRBV5-4 and TRBJ1-5, with D possibly being TRBD1 (5 bases). Germline CDR1 and CDR2: SGHNT and YYREEE (reference sequence). There are 13 residues in the CDR3. Trimming removed 4 bases from V and 9 bases from J, with 14 bases in between.

The rearrangement joins TRBV29-1 to TRBJ1-1; 10 positions match TRBD1. CDR3 length: 15 amino acids. Germline CDR1 and CDR2: SQVTM and ANQGSEA. Unmatched junction bases numbered 8, after V lost 6 bases and J lost 1 base. The CDR3 DNA reads TGCAGCGTCGATAACCGGGACAGGGGGAACACTGAAGCTTTCTTT. Its protein product is CSVDNRDRGNTEAFF.

This chain uses TRBV27 with TRBJ1-4; 7 bases are shared with TRBD1. V was clipped by 6 bases and J by 8 bases; unmatched bases: 15. The length of the CDR3 is 16 residues. CDR1 is MNHEY, CDR2 SMNVEV, per germline (reference sequence). CDR3 loop: CASSPRTAGGREKLFF. In nucleotides, the CDR3 is TGTGCCAGCAGCCCGAGGACGGCAGGGGGAAGGGAAAAACTGTTTTTT.

The rearrangement uses TRBV20-1 and TRBJ2-3; 7 nucleotides line up with TRBD2. Germline values: CDR1 DFQATT, CDR2 SNEGSKA (reference sequence). Trimming took 5 bases from V and 3 from J; bases not matched to a gene: 2. The length of the CDR3 is 12 residues. CDR3 coding DNA: TGCAGTGCTGGACTAGTTACAGATACGCAGTATTTT. This gives the protein CSAGLVTDTQYF.

The V and J genes are TRBV5-4 and TRBJ2-3, with D unresolved. Germline assignment: CDR1 SGHNT and CDR2 YYREEE (reference sequence). V gave up 6 bases and J gave up 5 bases, with 7 bases separating them. The CDR3 consists of 11 residues. The CDR3 region is CASMARDTQYF. In DNA form, the CDR3 reads TGTGCCAGCATGGCGAGAGATACGCAGTATTTT.

The chain couples TRBV28 to TRBJ2-7; TRBD2 agrees at 9 bases. This CDR3 spans 18 amino acids. From germline, CDR1 is MDHEN and CDR2 SYDVKM. J was trimmed by 0 bases and V by 6 bases; bases with no gene match: 15. CDR3 DNA: TGTGCCAGCAGCCCGACTAGCGGAGTAACGCACGCCTCCTACGAGCAGTACTTC. Residues: CASSPTSGVTHASYEQYF.

This sequence joins TRBV28 and TRBJ1-2; perhaps TRBD1 as D (5 bases). Germline CDR1 and CDR2: MDHEN and SYDVKM. The CDR3 has 15 residues. V gave up 3 bases and J gave up 8 bases, with 19 bases separating them. For the CDR3, the DNA is TGTGCCAGCAGTTTTACCGGGACCCTTCATTTCGGCTACACCTTC. It codes for CASSFTGTLHFGYTF.

The chain combines TRBV12-3 or TRBV12-4 with TRBJ2-7, with 14 bases aligning to TRBD2. Trimming cost V 5 bases and J 5 bases; bases outside gene matches: 14. This CDR3 region has 18 residues. CDR3 DNA: TGTGCCAGCAGTCCGAGGTGGGGACTAGCGGGAGCAAGGGACGAGCAGTACTTC. Amino acids: CASSPRWGLAGARDEQYF.

V is TRBV19 and J is TRBJ1-5; D is unresolved. This CDR3 has 11 amino acids. Germline V gives CDR1 LNHDA, CDR2 SQIVND (reference sequence). DNA for the CDR3: TGTCCGCACACGGATAAGGGCACTCAGCATTTT. It translates to CPHTDKGTQHF.

The V call is TRBV12-5, the J call TRBJ2-3; D not certain. The CDR3 runs 12 residues. V lost 5 bases and J lost 6, with 9 bases in between. Germline V lookup: CDR1 LGHNT, CDR2 FRNRAP. CDR3 residues: CASGKLHDTQYF. The CDR3 DNA is TGTGCTAGTGGTAAATTGCATGATACGCAGTATTTT.

This chain uses TRBV6-1 with TRBJ1-3; D is unclear. Germline CDR1 reads MNHNS; CDR2 reads SASEGT. This CDR3 region has 12 residues. The V gene lost 3 bases and the J gene lost 4 bases, with 4 bases spanning the gap. The CDR3 DNA sequence: TGTGCCAGCAGTGAGGGAGGAAACACCATATATTTT. Amino acids: CASSEGGNTIYF.

V gene TRBV29-1 combines with J gene TRBJ2-3; tentatively, D is TRBD1 (6 bases). The CDR3 runs 14 residues. In germline, CDR1 is SQVTM, CDR2 ANQGSEA. Trimming pared 4 bases from V and 1 base from J, leaving 12 bases between. CDR3 nucleotide sequence: TGCAGCGTTGTCTCAGGGGTGGGCACAGATACGCAGTATTTT. It specifies CSVVSGVGTDTQYF.

This chain joins TRBV30 and TRBJ1-1; the D is unclear. The V end lost 0 bases, the J end lost 1 base, and 9 bases lay between the germline ends. The germline gives CDR1 GTSNPN, CDR2 SVGIG (reference sequence). This CDR3 is 14 amino acids long. The CDR3 DNA follows: TGTGCCTGGAGTGTACGGAGAAGGAACACTGAAGCTTTCTTT. As protein: CAWSVRRRNTEAFF.

The chain links TRBV11-2 to TRBJ2-7, with no clear D. CDR3 length equals 11 residues. Germline loops: CDR1 SGHAT, CDR2 FQNNGV. Trimming shortened V by 5 bases and J by 6 bases, and 8 bases separated the two germline ends. The CDR3 region has the DNA TGTGCCAGCAGCCAGGCTGCCGAGCAGTACTTC. Its protein product is CASSQAAEQYF.

V is TRBV29-1 and J is TRBJ2-2; D is ambiguous. The germline CDR1 and CDR2 sequences are SQVTM and ANQGSEA. Trimming shortened V by 3 bases and J by 0 bases, and 5 bases separated the two germline ends. The CDR3 length is 13 residues. The CDR3 protein is CSVDSSNTGELFF. The CDR3 DNA reads as TGCAGCGTTGACAGCTCGAACACCGGGGAGCTGTTTTTT.

The gene calls are TRBV30 and TRBJ1-2; TRBD1 might be the D (5 bases). Trimming took off 1 base at V and 2 bases at J, with 17 bases between the two ends. CDR3 length: 16 residues. Per germline, CDR1 GTSNPN and CDR2 SVGIG (reference sequence). The CDR3 nucleotides are TGTGCCTGGAGTGCCCGACACGGGACGGTCAACTATGGCTACACCTTC. Amino acid sequence: CAWSARHGTVNYGYTF. The whole variable domain, remainder taken from reference TRBV30 and TRBJ1-2, is SQTIHQWPATLVQPVGSPLSLECTVEGTSNPNLYWYRQAAGRGLQLLFYSVGIGQISSEVPQNLSASRPQDRQFILSSKKLLLSDSGFYLCAWSARHGTVNYGYTFGSGTRLTVV.

V is TRBV29-1 and J is TRBJ1-1; TRBD1 might be the D (5 bases). Germline values: CDR1 SQVTM, CDR2 ANQGSEA. Between the trimmed V and J ends, which lost 6 bases and 0 bases, there was a span of 20 bases. This CDR3 contains 16 residues. Written as DNA, the CDR3 is TGCAGCGTCCCGGGACCATGGGCCGCTATGAACACTGAAGCTTTCTTT. Protein sequence: CSVPGPWAAMNTEAFF. The entire variable domain, with the rest obtained from reference TRBV29-1 and TRBJ1-1, is as follows: SAVISQKPSRDICQRGTSLTIQCQVDSQVTMMFWYRQQPGQSLTLIATANQGSEATYESGFVIDKFPISRPNLTFSTLTVSNMSPEDSSIYLCSVPGPWAAMNTEAFFGQGTRLTVV.

This clonotype was recorded once. J is TRBJ2-6 and V is TRBV2, with D tentatively TRBD1 or TRBD2 (6 bases each). The length of the CDR3 is 14 residues. The V gene's germline CDR1 is SNHLY and CDR2 FYNNEI. V was shortened by 8 bases and J by 0 bases, with 8 bases between the two germline ends. For the CDR3, the DNA is TGTGCCAGCGGGGGGCACTCTGGGGCCAACGTCCTGACTTTC. Translated: CASGGHSGANVLTF.

The V and J genes are TRBV7-9 and TRBJ2-4; 7 bases align to TRBD1. The CDR3 runs 13 residues. V shed 7 bases and J 5 bases; nucleotides not matched to a gene: 5. In germline, CDR1 is SEHNR, CDR2 FQNEAQ (reference sequence). CDR3 region: CASKRTGENIQYF. In DNA form, the CDR3 reads TGTGCCAGCAAAAGGACAGGCGAAAACATTCAGTACTTC.

The chain couples TRBV29-1 to TRBJ2-1; TRBD1 agrees at 8 bases. V trimming: 5 bases; J trimming: 3 bases; junction bases outside the gene matches: 9. Per the germline V gene, CDR1 is SQVTM and CDR2 is ANQGSEA. The CDR3 runs to 15 residues. The chain's CDR3 is CSVWGGTGVYNEQFF. The CDR3 DNA sequence: TGCAGCGTTTGGGGCGGGACAGGAGTCTACAATGAGCAGTTCTTC.

The chain couples TRBV5-4 to TRBJ2-1; 9 bases map to TRBD2. Trimming took 0 bases from V and 5 from J; bases not matched to a gene: 3. This CDR3 is built from 15 residues. The germline V gene has CDR1 SGHNT and CDR2 YYREEE (reference sequence). The CDR3 nucleotides are TGTGCCAGCAGCTTGGAGGTAGCGGGGGACAATGAGCAGTTCTTC. Residues: CASSLEVAGDNEQFF.

The chain links TRBV2 to TRBJ2-2; tentative D call: TRBD2 (7 bases). V was trimmed by 7 bases and J by 2 bases, leaving 14 bases between them. The CDR3 has 15 amino acids. Germline assignment: CDR1 SNHLY and CDR2 FYNNEI. Here the CDR3 reads CASNGGRQNTGELFF. The CDR3 coding sequence is TGTGCCAGCAACGGGGGGCGGCAAAACACCGGGGAGCTGTTTTTT.

The V call is TRBV7-2, the J call TRBJ1-4; D is ambiguous. CDR1 is SGHTA, CDR2 FQGNSA, per germline. The CDR3 extends over 14 amino acids. The germline V and J ends were trimmed by 3 bases and 7 bases, with 12 bases remaining between them. CDR3: CASSFVPSSEKLFF. The CDR3 DNA is TGTGCCAGCAGCTTTGTCCCATCCTCTGAAAAACTGTTTTTT.

The CDR3 sequence: CSAPTSGVFRVPEQYF. The CDR3 DNA is TGCAGTGCGCCGACTAGCGGAGTCTTTCGGGTCCCCGAGCAGTACTTC. This rearrangement joins TRBV20-1 to TRBJ2-7, with 9 bases fitting TRBD2. Germline assignment: CDR1 DFQATT and CDR2 SNEGSKA (reference sequence). This CDR3 is built from 16 residues. V lost 6 bases, J lost 6 bases, and 18 bases stayed unmatched.

The chain employs TRBV9 and TRBJ2-7; 12 bases map to TRBD2. The CDR3 sequence is 15 residues long. The V and J ends lost 3 bases and 5 bases, in that order; junction bases with no gene match: 6. Germline values: CDR1 SGDLS, CDR2 YYNGEE. The CDR3 nucleotides read TGTGCCAGCAGCGCCCGGACTAGCGGGATAGACGAGCAGTACTTC. This gives the protein CASSARTSGIDEQYF.

The genes are TRBV30 and TRBJ2-1; 8 positions match TRBD2. The CDR3 is made up of 12 amino acids. The V segment lost 0 bases and the J segment 15 bases; nucleotides outside the gene matches: 7. The germline V gene has CDR1 GTSNPN and CDR2 SVGIG (reference sequence). For the CDR3, the DNA is TGTGCCTGGAGTGTACAGGGACTAGTTCGGTTCTTC. Its protein product is CAWSVQGLVRFF.

This rearrangement joins TRBV7-2 to TRBJ1-1; possibly TRBD1 for D (6 bases). Germline CDR1 reads SGHTA; CDR2 reads FQGNSA. Deletions cut 3 bases from V and 2 bases from J, with 10 bases between. The CDR3 contains 14 residues. In nucleotides, the CDR3 is TGTGCCAGCAGCTTCCGGGGGCTAAACACTGAAGCTTTCTTT. This translates into CASSFRGLNTEAFF.